The clone carrying this T cell receptor (beta chain) has a count of ten or more. Its target is not known. The data belong to a study of neurological immune-mediated disorders. General observations from the study: The greatest degree of TCR clonal expansion was observed in HTLV-1-associated myelopathy, with the lowest in multiple sclerosis, below that of healthy controls.

Whenever a sequencing run was performed, it yielded over 170 million TCR-beta sequences from 15-18 subjects. In TCRdb, the 5' RACE reads were re-called with MiXCR into one record per CDR3 protein. The data hold under 85,000 distinct CDR3 sequences, with about 14% observed a single time. The CDR3 spans 16 residues. Germline V CDR1 and CDR2: SGHRS, YFSETQ. J was trimmed by 5 bases and V by 4 bases; bases with no gene match: 9. The unsorted libraries had their origin in 2 million PBMCs stored at -80 C. The chain links TRBV5-1 to TRBJ2-5; TRBD2 matches 12 bases. Sequencing input: PBMCs. The sequence derives from a woman aged 45-59 years in good health. The CDR3 region has the DNA TGCGCCAGCAGCATTCGGACTAGCGGGACGGGGGAGACCCAGTACTTC. The encoded protein is CASSIRTSGTGETQYF.